Shown below are 8 T cell receptor beta chains from a single sample sequenced in a study of shared clonotypes between healthy human individuals. Clones were sequenced by immunoSEQ multiplex PCR, and TCRdb holds only the in-frame ones, with some missing. Of about 550,000 clones in the sample, 95% to 96% were seen once. Naive CD8 cells lacked CD45RO and underwent positive selection for CCR7, leaving out terminally differentiated effector memory CD45RA+ cells. The specimen sequenced was naive CD8+ T cells sorted from blood. The receptor set was obtained from a woman in her twenties or thirties in good health.

V is TRBV2 and J is TRBJ2-3; D is undetermined. V gave up 4 bases and J gave up 0 bases, with 11 bases separating them. The CDR3 spans 15 residues. Germline-derived CDR1 and CDR2 are SNHLY and FYNNEI. The CDR3 bases are TGTGCCAGCAGTGCCCCCCTGACTAGCACAGATACGCAGTATTTT. Translation: CASSAPLTSTDTQYF.

V gene TRBV5-1 combines with J gene TRBJ2-5; D is ambiguous. The J call is uncertain, as TRBJ2-7 better fits the DNA end. The CDR3 loop spans 15 amino acids. Germline CDR1 reads SGHRS; CDR2 reads YFSETQ. The CDR3 coding sequence is TGCGCCAGCAGCTTGAGGACCTATAGCTCCTACGAGCAGTACTTC. Translated, it gives CASSLRTYSSYEQYF.

The rearrangement uses TRBV5-4 and TRBJ2-1; 11 bases match TRBD1. Germline-derived CDR1 and CDR2 are SGHNT and YYREEE (reference sequence). The trim removed 0 bases at V and 2 bases at J, leaving 1 base unmatched. The CDR3 loop spans 16 amino acids. CDR3 residues: CASSLGGQGAYNEQFF. CDR3 sequence (DNA): TGTGCCAGCAGCTTGGGGGGACAGGGGGCCTACAATGAGCAGTTCTTC.

V usage is TRBV27 and J usage is TRBJ2-1, with D possibly matching TRBD1 (5 bases). The CDR3 length is 16 residues. The V end lost 1 base, the J end lost 4 bases, and 14 bases lay between the germline ends. Germline loops: CDR1 MNHEY, CDR2 SMNVEV (reference sequence). Here the CDR3 DNA reads TGTGCCAGCAGTTTATTTAAAGGGGAAGGTTACAATGAGCAGTTCTTC. Amino acids: CASSLFKGEGYNEQFF.

The genes are TRBV11-2 and TRBJ2-1; D remains ambiguous. The CDR3 covers 12 residues. Trimming stripped 1 base from V and 5 bases from J, with 3 bases between. The germline gives CDR1 SGHAT, CDR2 FQNNGV. In DNA, the CDR3 is TGTGCCAGCAGCTTAGCTAACAATGAGCAGTTCTTC. Protein product: CASSLANNEQFF.

V is TRBV6-1 and J is TRBJ2-1; 11 nucleotides line up with TRBD2. Germline loops: CDR1 MNHNS, CDR2 SASEGT. The CDR3 is made up of 15 amino acids. Trimming at V came to 7 bases and at J to 6 bases, leaving 8 bases not matched to a gene. CDR3 nucleotide sequence: TGTGCCAGCATTCCGGTAGCGGGAGGGACCAATGAGCAGTTCTTC. Translation gives CASIPVAGGTNEQFF.

This chain joins TRBV27 and TRBJ2-3, with no clear D. CDR1 and CDR2 (germline): MNHEY, SMNVEV (reference sequence). This CDR3 is built from 16 residues. V was shortened by 4 bases and J by 1 base, with 15 bases between the two germline ends. The CDR3 region is CASSSVFRAGTDTQYF. The CDR3 DNA sequence: TGTGCCAGCAGTTCCGTTTTTAGGGCCGGCACAGATACGCAGTATTTT.

The chain recombines TRBV7-9 with TRBJ2-7, with D tentatively TRBD1 (6 bases). This CDR3 contains 16 residues. Trimming took 0 bases from V and 5 from J, leaving 17 bases between them. In germline, CDR1 is SEHNR, CDR2 FQNEAQ (reference sequence). The CDR3 sequence is CASSLALVGRGDEQYF. DNA of the CDR3: TGTGCCAGCAGCTTAGCGCTGGTTGGCAGGGGAGACGAGCAGTACTTC.